This T cell receptor beta chain stems from a study of cytomegalovirus exposure and HLA in healthy donors. The PCR was carried out with 60 Vbeta primers and 13 Jbeta primers. Generated by immunoSEQ multiplex PCR, the TCRdb table keeps only in-frame clones and is missing some. Of some 130,000 clones listed, around 70% are singletons. Trimming took 4 bases from V and 3 from J, leaving 4 bases between them. Per the germline V gene, CDR1 is MGHRA and CDR2 is YSYEKL. The length of the CDR3 is 11 residues. The chain has TRBV4-1 and TRBJ2-7; unclear D gene. Specimen: PBMCs. This receptor was identified in a human donor in good health. CDR3 coding DNA: TGCGCCAGCAGCCCCGGCTACGAGCAGTACTTC. Protein: CASSPGYEQYF.